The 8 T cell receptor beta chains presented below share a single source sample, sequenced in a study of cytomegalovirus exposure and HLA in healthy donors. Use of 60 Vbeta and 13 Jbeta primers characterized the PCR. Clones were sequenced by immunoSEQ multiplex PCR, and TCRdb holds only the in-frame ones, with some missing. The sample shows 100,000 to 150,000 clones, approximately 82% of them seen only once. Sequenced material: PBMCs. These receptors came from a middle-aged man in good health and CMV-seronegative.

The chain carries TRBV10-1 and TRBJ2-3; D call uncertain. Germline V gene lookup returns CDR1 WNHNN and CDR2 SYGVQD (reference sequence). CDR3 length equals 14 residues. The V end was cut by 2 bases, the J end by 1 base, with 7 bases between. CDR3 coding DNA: TGCGCCAGCAGTGAGGCGCGAGGCACAGATACGCAGTATTTT. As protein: CASSEARGTDTQYF.

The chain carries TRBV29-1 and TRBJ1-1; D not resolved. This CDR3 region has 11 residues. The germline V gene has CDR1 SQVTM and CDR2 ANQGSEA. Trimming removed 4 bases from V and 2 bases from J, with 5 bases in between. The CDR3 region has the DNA TGCAGCGTTGGCGTCAACACTGAAGCTTTCTTT. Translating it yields CSVGVNTEAFF. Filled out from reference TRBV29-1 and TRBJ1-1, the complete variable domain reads SAVISQKPSRDICQRGTSLTIQCQVDSQVTMMFWYRQQPGQSLTLIATANQGSEATYESGFVIDKFPISRPNLTFSTLTVSNMSPEDSSIYLCSVGVNTEAFFGQGTRLTVV.

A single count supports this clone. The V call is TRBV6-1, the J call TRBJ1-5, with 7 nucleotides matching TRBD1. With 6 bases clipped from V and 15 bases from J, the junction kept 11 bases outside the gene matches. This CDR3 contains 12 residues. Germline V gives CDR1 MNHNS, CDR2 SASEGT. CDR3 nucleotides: TGTGCCAGCAGCTCCGACAGGGTTCTTCCGCATTTT. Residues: CASSSDRVLPHF.

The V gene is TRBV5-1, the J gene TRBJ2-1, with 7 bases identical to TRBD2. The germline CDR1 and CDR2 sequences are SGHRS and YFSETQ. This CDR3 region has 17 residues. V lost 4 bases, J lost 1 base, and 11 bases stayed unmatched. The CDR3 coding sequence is TGCGCCAGCAGCCTCAACCCGGGGGGTGGGTCCTACAATGAGCAGTTCTTC. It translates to CASSLNPGGGSYNEQFF. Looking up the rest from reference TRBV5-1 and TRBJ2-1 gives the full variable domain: KAGVTQTPRYLIKTRGQQVTLSCSPISGHRSVSWYQQTPGQGLQFLFEYFSETQRNKGNFPGRFSGRQFSNSRSEMNVSTLELGDSALYLCASSLNPGGGSYNEQFFGPGTRLTVL.

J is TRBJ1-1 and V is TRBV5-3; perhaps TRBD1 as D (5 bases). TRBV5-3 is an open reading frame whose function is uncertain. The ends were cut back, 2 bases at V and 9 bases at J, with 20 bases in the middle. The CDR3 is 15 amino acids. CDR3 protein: CARSFPRGRVPKAFF. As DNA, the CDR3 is TGTGCCAGAAGCTTCCCCCGAGGCAGGGTTCCTAAAGCTTTCTTT.

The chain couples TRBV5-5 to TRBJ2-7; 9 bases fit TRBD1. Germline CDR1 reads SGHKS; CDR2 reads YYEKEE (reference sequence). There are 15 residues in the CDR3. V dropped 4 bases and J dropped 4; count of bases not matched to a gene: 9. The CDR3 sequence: CASSLGQGARYEQYF. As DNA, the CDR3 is TGTGCCAGCAGCCTGGGACAGGGAGCGCGGTACGAGCAGTACTTC. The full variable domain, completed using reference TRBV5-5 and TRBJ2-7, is DAGVTQSPTHLIKTRGQQVTLRCSPISGHKSVSWYQQVLGQGPQFIFQYYEKEERGRGNFPDRFSARQFPNYSSELNVNALLLGDSALYLCASSLGQGARYEQYFGPGTRLTVT.

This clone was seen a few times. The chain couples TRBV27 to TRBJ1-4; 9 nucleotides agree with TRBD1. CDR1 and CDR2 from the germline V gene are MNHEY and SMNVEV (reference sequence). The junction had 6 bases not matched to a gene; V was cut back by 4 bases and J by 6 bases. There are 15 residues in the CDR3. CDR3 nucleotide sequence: TGTGCCAGCAGTTCCCCGGACAGGGGTGATGAAAAACTGTTTTTT. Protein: CASSSPDRGDEKLFF.

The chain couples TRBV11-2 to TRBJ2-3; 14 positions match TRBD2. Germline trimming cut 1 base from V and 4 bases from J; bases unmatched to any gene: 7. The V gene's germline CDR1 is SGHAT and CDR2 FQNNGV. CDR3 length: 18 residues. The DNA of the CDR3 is TGTGCCAGCAGCTTAGGTTGGACTAGCGGGGGGAACGCAGATACGCAGTATTTT. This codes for CASSLGWTSGGNADTQYF.